This T cell receptor (beta chain) was captured by sequencing in a study of CXCR3-negative and CXCR3-positive naive CD8 T cells (dated by TCRdb to between 2019 and 2020). About the full investigation: In total, about 150 million TRB reads were obtained, which works out to roughly 1.5 +/- 0.3 million reads per library. The diversity and physicochemical repertoire analyses included approximately ten donors pooled from two independent experiments. The TRBV-TRBJ cluster analysis covered naive subsets from a handful of donors and memory cells from 3 donors.

Concerning this clonotype itself: It lacks a known antigen.

Sequencer: NextSeq 550. The Human TCR Profiling Kit (MiLaboratory) was used to prepare UMI-labeled 5' RACE TRB cDNA libraries. cDNA synthesis used the entire amount of extracted RNA, and PCR amplification then used the entire amount of cDNA produced. Libraries were prepared in parallel with an identical number of PCR cycles. Under the source paper's analysis protocol: About 54,000 +/- 9,700 unique UMI-labeled TRB cDNA molecules per library were extracted with MIGEC and MiXCR, with at least two reads per UMI required. An average of 40,000 +/- 10,000 functional in-frame TRB CDR3 nucleotide clonotypes without stop codons was found per library. After each sample was downsampled to 5000 UMI-labeled TRB molecules, VDJtools was used to calculate diversity metrics such as normalized Shannon-Wiener and Chao1. VDJtools computed clonotype-size-weighted physicochemical properties of the central five CDR3 residues: interaction energy, strength, volume and Kidera factor 4. After TCRdb reprocessed the reads, each CDR3 protein sequence was kept as one row, without DNA. It is TCRdb's table, rather than the study itself, that gives the V and J calls and clone size. The sample table gives about 150,000 distinct CDR3 sequences. The top ten clones comprise around 0.37% of the sample.

Summary of the overall study and its limitations: Because surface CD5, which is linked to self-reactivity in mice, was comparable between the naive subsets, TCR interaction strength was also inferred from the physicochemical properties of TRB CDR3s. CXCR3 expression partially decreased after cryopreservation, so most assays used freshly isolated PBMCs. Compared with CXCR3-negative naive cells, CXCR3-positive naive cells had TRB CDR3s with higher hydrophobicity (lower Kidera factor 4), lower energy, and higher strength and volume indices. Repertoire diversity was comparably high in both naive subsets but much lower in memory CD8+ T cells. Within the same donor, TRBV-TRBJ usage looked similar between naive CXCR3-negative and CXCR3-positive cells, but memory cells had distinct patterns.

The germline V gene sets CDR1 to SGHTA and CDR2 to FQGTGA. The CDR3 spans 14 residues, from the cysteine through the phenylalanine. DNA is not recorded here. Each CD8+ T cell subset was flow-sorted in triplicate, with 250,000 to 350,000 cells per subset placed directly into RLT lysis buffer. To keep memory contaminants out, a stringent definition of naive CD8+ T cells was applied: CD45RO-CCR7+CD27+CD95-. Peripheral blood mononuclear cells were isolated from buffy coats by standard density gradient centrifugation. A FACSAria III was used to flow-sort naive CXCR3-negative and CXCR3-positive CD8+ T cells. Total RNA was extracted from sorted cells with an RNeasy Mini Kit.

Rearrangement joined TRBV7-3 to TRBJ2-3; TCRdb proposes TRBD1, but this gene call is untestable without DNA. The source of this sequence is a human donor in good health. Some clones in this sample may be carry-over from other donors' samples. Sequencing was performed on naive CXCR3+ CD8+ T cells from blood. Explained via the paper, the cell subset or site label denotes: CD45RO-CCR7+CD27+CD95- naive CD8+ T cells expressing CXCR3 (TNR3+). The CDR3 protein is CASSTGGGTDTQYF.